Listed below are T cell receptor beta chains from one sample, sequenced in a study of blood T cell repertoires in COVID-19. The repertoire was sequenced with immunoSEQ multiplex PCR; TCRdb's copy has only in-frame clones and lacks some. The sample lists about 100,000 clones; about 80% were seen once. Sequenced input: peripheral blood. These receptors were taken from a man in his sixties or seventies with active or convalescent COVID-19. CDR3s include the opening cysteine and the closing phenylalanine or tryptophan. Each record gives: J gene, clone size, D gene, V gene, CDR3 protein, CDR3 DNA. The D gene is left open where the match is weak. Clone size, where shown, is once, few, many, or a class for clones that have expanded.

J gene: TRBJ1-4; clone size: -; D gene: -; V gene: TRBV12-3/TRBV12-4; CDR3 protein: CASSFFGDEKLFF; CDR3 DNA: TGTGCCAGCAGTTTTTTCGGTGATGAAAAACTGTTTTTT
J gene: TRBJ1-2; clone size: few; D gene: -; V gene: TRBV6-5; CDR3 protein: CASRWAPTYGYTF; CDR3 DNA: TGTGCCAGCAGATGGGCCCCAACCTATGGCTACACCTTC
J gene: TRBJ1-2; clone size: -; D gene: -; V gene: TRBV7-2; CDR3 protein: CASSPGGSFLGYTF; CDR3 DNA: TGTGCCAGCAGCCCCGGGGGTTCCTTTCTGGGCTACACCTTC
J gene: TRBJ1-1; clone size: once; D gene: -; V gene: TRBV4-2; CDR3 protein: CASSQDKLSNVNTEAFF; CDR3 DNA: TGTGCCAGCAGCCAAGATAAACTTAGTAACGTGAACACTGAAGCTTTCTTT
J gene: TRBJ2-5; clone size: -; D gene: TRBD2; V gene: TRBV10-3; CDR3 protein: CAIRGSIASGETQYF; CDR3 DNA: TGTGCCATCAGGGGATCCATCGCTAGCGGGGAGACCCAGTACTTC
J gene: TRBJ2-7; clone size: -; D gene: TRBD1; V gene: TRBV14; CDR3 protein: CASSPTGSSEQYF; CDR3 DNA: TGTGCCAGCAGCCCGACAGGGTCGAGCGAGCAGTACTTC
J gene: TRBJ2-5; clone size: -; D gene: -; V gene: TRBV7-9; CDR3 protein: CASSTNPEETQYF; CDR3 DNA: TGTGCCAGCAGCACGAACCCGGAGGAGACCCAGTACTTC
J gene: TRBJ1-3; clone size: -; D gene: -; V gene: TRBV14; CDR3 protein: CASSSRVEGNTIYF; CDR3 DNA: TGTGCCAGCAGTTCCAGGGTCGAAGGAAACACCATATATTTT
J gene: TRBJ2-2; clone size: -; D gene: TRBD2; V gene: TRBV2; CDR3 protein: CASRRLAGVTGELFF; CDR3 DNA: TGTGCCAGCAGGAGACTAGCGGGAGTCACCGGGGAGCTGTTTTTT
J gene: TRBJ2-5; clone size: -; D gene: TRBD2; V gene: TRBV12-3/TRBV12-4; CDR3 protein: CASSLSSGETQYF; CDR3 DNA: TGTGCCAGCAGTTTAAGTAGCGGGGAGACCCAGTACTTC